A selection of T cell receptor beta chains follows, all from one sample in a study of T cells in Graves' hyperthyroidism and ophthalmopathy. TCRdb re-called the multiplex PCR reads with MiXCR, one entry per CDR3 protein. Of about 760,000 distinct CDR3 sequences listed, 30% to 40% are singletons. Sequencing used blood. The source of these receptors is a woman between 35 and 50 years old with Graves' hyperthyroidism. Both conserved end residues are part of each CDR3. D genes are given only for firm matches. The listing skips clone size in some rows; elsewhere it reads once, few, many or a size class.

v_gene	abundance	j_gene	d_gene	CDR3nt	CDR3aa
TRBV10-3	NA	TRBJ2-3	NA	TGTGCCATCAGCAAACTAGCTTCCACAGATACGCAGTATTTT	CAISKLASTDTQYF
TRBV7-2	many	TRBJ2-7	TRBD2	TGTGCCAGCAGCTCCGGGACTAGCTACGAGCAGTACTTC	CASSSGTSYEQYF
TRBV19	many	TRBJ2-6	NA	TGTGCCAGTAGCCGGGAAGGGGCAGGGGGGGCCAACGTCCTGACTTTC	CASSREGAGGANVLTF
TRBV11-2	many	TRBJ2-7	NA	TGTGCCAGCAGCTTAGGGGGGACGATAGACGAGCAGTACTTC	CASSLGGTIDEQYF
TRBV12-3/TRBV12-4	few	TRBJ1-6	NA	TGTGCCAGCAGATGGGGGACGGGGAATTCACCCCTCCACTTT	CASRWGTGNSPLHF
TRBV11-1	NA	TRBJ2-7	TRBD1	TGTGCCAGCAGCCGTGTGGACAGGAACTACGAGCAGTACTTC	CASSRVDRNYEQYF
TRBV29-1	NA	TRBJ2-7	NA	TGCAGCGTTGGCACCGGTATCAATCTGTACGAGCAGTACTTC	CSVGTGINLYEQYF
TRBV7-2	many	TRBJ1-2	NA	TGTGCCAGCAGCTTAGCCAGGGTCGGCTATGGCTACACCTTC	CASSLARVGYGYTF
TRBV24-1	few	TRBJ1-1	NA	TGTGCCAGCAGTTCGGGTACGAGGAACACTGAAGCTTTCTTT	CASSSGTRNTEAFF
TRBV20-1	once	TRBJ1-5	NA	TGCAGTGCTAGCCAGGAGACAAATCAGCCCCAGCATTTT	CSASQETNQPQHF
TRBV5-4	NA	TRBJ1-5	NA	TGTGCCAGCAGCTTCTATAGCAATCAGCCCCGGCATTTT	CASSFYSNQPRHF
TRBV12-3/TRBV12-4	many	TRBJ1-1	NA	TGTGCCAGCAGCCTAATGAGCACTGAAGCTTTCTTT	CASSLMSTEAFF
TRBV12-3/TRBV12-4	NA	TRBJ2-3	NA	TGTGCCACCTCGCCCGGGCAGGGGCGGGATACGCAGTATTTT	CATSPGQGRDTQYF
TRBV4-3	NA	TRBJ1-1	NA	TGCGCCAGCAGCCAAGATCCAGCAGAAGTGAACACTGAAGCTTTCTTT	CASSQDPAEVNTEAFF
TRBV12-3/TRBV12-4	many	TRBJ1-4	TRBD1	TGTGCCAGCAGTCTAACAGGGGATAAACTGTTTTTT	CASSLTGDKLFF
TRBV19	NA	TRBJ2-5	TRBD1	TGTGCCAGTAGTATGGGACAGCTACACCAAGAGACCCAGTACTTC	CASSMGQLHQETQYF
TRBV6-5	NA	TRBJ2-5	TRBD2	TGTGCCAGCACCGGGACTAGCGGGGGGGCCCTGGAGACCCAGTACTTC	CASTGTSGGALETQYF
TRBV5-1	NA	TRBJ1-4	NA	TGTGCCACCTCGAGGGGGGCTAATGAAAAACTGTTTTTT	CATSRGANEKLFF
TRBV7-2	NA	TRBJ2-5	TRBD2	TGTGCCAGCAGCCCCCTAGCGGGAGTTTCCGTGGAGACCCAGTACTTC	CASSPLAGVSVETQYF
TRBV19	NA	TRBJ2-2	TRBD1	TGTGCCATTAAACCGGGACAGGAGAACACCGGGGAGCTGTTTTTT	CAIKPGQENTGELFF
TRBV7-9	NA	TRBJ1-1	NA	TGTGCCAGCAGCTCCTGGGGGACCACTGAAGCTTTCTTT	CASSSWGTTEAFF
TRBV12-3/TRBV12-4	many	TRBJ1-6	NA	TGTGCCAGCAACCAGGGCCGTCCTAATTCACCCCTCCACTTT	CASNQGRPNSPLHF